A single sample gave rise to the 20 T cell receptor beta chains below, sequenced in a study of cytomegalovirus exposure and HLA in healthy donors. Use of 60 Vbeta and 13 Jbeta primers characterized the PCR. Method: immunoSEQ multiplex PCR; TCRdb's copy keeps in-frame clones and lacks some. Altogether about 40,000 clones are present, roughly three quarters being singletons, with the ten largest covering 3% to 4.5%. Sequencing was carried out using PBMCs. Receptors were obtained from a man aged 35-49 years in good health and CMV-seronegative.

The rearrangement joins TRBV2 to TRBJ2-7; D unresolved. This CDR3 comprises 12 residues. Trimming removed 5 bases at V and 3 bases at J, with 8 bases between. Per the germline V gene, CDR1 is SNHLY and CDR2 is FYNNEI. The CDR3 DNA reads TGTGCCAGCAGTAGAGCAGGCTACGAGCAGTACTTC. This sequence encodes CASSRAGYEQYF.

This clone was detected only once. The rearrangement joins TRBV4-3 to TRBJ2-1; D is perhaps TRBD1 (6 bases). Germline V CDR1 and CDR2: LGHNA, YSLEER. Trimming removed 0 bases from V and 4 bases from J, with 13 bases in between. CDR3 length: 16 residues. The CDR3 region has the DNA TGCGCCAGCAGCCAAGACCAAACGACAGGATACAATGAGCAGTTCTTC. It yields the protein CASSQDQTTGYNEQFF.

V and J are TRBV2 and TRBJ1-5; 10 positions match TRBD1. J was trimmed by 5 bases and V by 8 bases; bases with no gene match: 6. The CDR3 is 14 residues long. Germline-derived CDR1 and CDR2 are SNHLY and FYNNEI. CDR3: CASSGTGVYQPQHF. CDR3 bases: TGTGCCAGCTCCGGGACAGGGGTGTATCAGCCCCAGCATTTT. Full variable domain (remainder filled in from reference TRBV2 and TRBJ1-5): EPEVTQTPSHQVTQMGQEVILRCVPISNHLYFYWYRQILGQKVEFLVSFYNNEISEKSEIFDDQFSVERPDGSNFTLKIRSTKLEDSAMYFCASSGTGVYQPQHFGDGTRLSIL.

This clone was recorded only once. This sequence joins TRBV4-1 and TRBJ2-2, with TRBD2 identical over 10 bases. The V and J ends lost 1 base and 0 bases, in that order; junction bases with no gene match: 8. The CDR3 is made up of 19 amino acids. Germline V gene lookup returns CDR1 MGHRA and CDR2 YSYEKL. CDR3 DNA: TGCGCCAGCAGCCAAGTTCAGGTACTAGCGGGGACGAACACCGGGGAGCTGTTTTTT. This sequence encodes CASSQVQVLAGTNTGELFF.

The gene calls are TRBV2 and TRBJ1-5; D remains unclear. V shed 3 bases and J shed 2 bases, with 8 bases lying between them. The CDR3 has 14 amino acids. Germline loops: CDR1 SNHLY, CDR2 FYNNEI. The CDR3: CASSDSSGNQPQHF. For the CDR3, the DNA is TGTGCCAGCAGTGATAGTTCGGGCAATCAGCCCCAGCATTTT. Full variable domain (missing parts from reference TRBV2 and TRBJ1-5): EPEVTQTPSHQVTQMGQEVILRCVPISNHLYFYWYRQILGQKVEFLVSFYNNEISEKSEIFDDQFSVERPDGSNFTLKIRSTKLEDSAMYFCASSDSSGNQPQHFGDGTRLSIL.

CDR3 DNA: TGTGCCAGTAGTGTGGGGGGTAATTCACCCCTCCACTTT. Protein: CASSVGGNSPLHF. The chain couples TRBV19 to TRBJ1-6, with TRBD1 as a possible D gene (5 bases). There are 13 residues in the CDR3. V gave up 5 bases and J gave up 6 bases, with 8 bases separating them. Germline assignment: CDR1 LNHDA and CDR2 SQIVND (reference sequence).

This rearrangement joins TRBV30 to TRBJ2-1; D remains ambiguous. V lost 3 bases, J lost 8 bases, and 14 bases lay in between. This CDR3 has 13 amino acids. The germline gives CDR1 GTSNPN, CDR2 SVGIG (reference sequence). The CDR3 DNA is TGTGCCTGGAGCCGAACTATCTTTTATGAGCAGTTCTTC. Residues: CAWSRTIFYEQFF.

The chain links TRBV5-6 to TRBJ2-1; TRBD1 might be the D (6 bases). Germline V gene lookup returns CDR1 SGHDT and CDR2 YYEEEE. This CDR3 contains 16 residues. Trimming shortened V by 1 base and J by 4 bases, and 15 bases separated the two germline ends. The CDR3 loop reads CASSLTRGIKYNEQFF. The CDR3 DNA is TGTGCCAGCAGCTTGACGAGGGGGATTAAGTACAATGAGCAGTTCTTC.

The rearrangement joins TRBV7-9 to TRBJ1-1, with a weak D call TRBD1 (6 bases). V was trimmed by 4 bases and J by 4 bases, leaving 19 bases between them. This CDR3 is 16 amino acids long. Germline CDR1 is SEHNR and CDR2 is FQNEAQ (reference sequence). The CDR3 is CASSSPGGRWGTEAFF. CDR3 DNA: TGTGCCAGCAGCTCCCCGGGGGGCAGATGGGGCACTGAAGCTTTCTTT.

The chain is built from TRBV19 and TRBJ2-3, with 7 bases aligning to TRBD1. CDR3 length: 14 residues. Per germline, CDR1 LNHDA and CDR2 SQIVND (reference sequence). V was pared by 7 bases and J by 2 bases, with 6 bases of the junction left unmatched. The CDR3 loop reads CASTPGQNTDTQYF. CDR3 in DNA: TGTGCCAGTACTCCGGGACAGAACACAGATACGCAGTATTTT.

This clone was seen once. J is TRBJ2-7 and V is TRBV6-5; 10 bases align to TRBD1. CDR3 length: 12 residues. Germline loops: CDR1 MNHEY, CDR2 SVGAGI. Trimming at V came to 10 bases and at J to 3 bases, leaving 3 bases not matched to a gene. CDR3 sequence (DNA): TGTGCCACCCGGGACAGGGGCTACGAGCAGTACTTC. It translates to CATRDRGYEQYF.

The genes are TRBV6-1 and TRBJ2-3, with D tentatively TRBD1 (5 bases). Germline V lookup: CDR1 MNHNS, CDR2 SASEGT. The CDR3 length is 15 residues. The germline V and J ends were trimmed by 6 bases and 2 bases, with 15 bases remaining between them. This CDR3 is CASSILDTHTDTQYF. The CDR3 DNA reads TGTGCCAGCAGCATACTGGACACACACACAGATACGCAGTATTTT.

CDR3 loop: CASRAELAGGETQYF. CDR3 DNA: TGTGCCAGCAGGGCCGAACTAGCGGGGGGAGAGACCCAGTACTTC. The chain carries TRBV2 and TRBJ2-5; the match to TRBD2 covers 12 bases. V shed 6 bases and J 4 bases; nucleotides not matched to a gene: 6. From germline, CDR1 is SNHLY and CDR2 FYNNEI. The CDR3 is 15 residues long. Full variable domain (rest looked up from reference TRBV2 and TRBJ2-5): EPEVTQTPSHQVTQMGQEVILRCVPISNHLYFYWYRQILGQKVEFLVSFYNNEISEKSEIFDDQFSVERPDGSNFTLKIRSTKLEDSAMYFCASRAELAGGETQYFGPGTRLLVL.

This chain joins TRBV7-9 and TRBJ1-4; D not certain. The germline V gene encodes CDR1 SEHNR and CDR2 FQNEAQ (reference sequence). CDR3 length equals 14 residues. V lost 5 bases and J 8 bases, leaving 15 bases between the germline ends. The CDR3 region has the DNA TGTGCCAGCAGCCTCACGCAAACGGGAGAAAAACTGTTTTTT. It codes for CASSLTQTGEKLFF.

The chain links TRBV10-1 to TRBJ2-1; D perhaps matches TRBD2 (7 bases). Germline V gene sequence: CDR1 WNHNN, CDR2 SYGVQD (reference sequence). The CDR3 is 17 amino acids. The V and J ends lost 5 bases and 5 bases respectively, with 22 bases between them. The chain's CDR3 is CASSSHTGRGLHNEQFF. The CDR3 DNA follows: TGCGCCAGCAGTAGCCATACAGGGAGGGGTCTTCACAATGAGCAGTTCTTC.

The chain combines TRBV30 with TRBJ1-1; D remains ambiguous. The CDR3 runs 14 residues. Germline V gives CDR1 GTSNPN, CDR2 SVGIG (reference sequence). The ends were cut back, 0 bases at V and 1 base at J, with 9 bases in the middle. CDR3 in amino acids: CAWSVWSGNTEAFF. Written as DNA, the CDR3 is TGTGCCTGGAGTGTCTGGTCAGGGAACACTGAAGCTTTCTTT.

This clone appeared once. The CDR3 DNA reads TGCAGCATAAGCGGGGGGAGCACAGATACGCAGTATTTT. Protein sequence: CSISGGSTDTQYF. The gene calls are TRBV29-1 and TRBJ2-3; TRBD2 matches at 9 bases. J was trimmed by 0 bases and V by 8 bases; bases with no gene match: 3. The CDR3 length is 13 residues. Germline V gives CDR1 SQVTM, CDR2 ANQGSEA.

This clone was observed once. This rearrangement joins TRBV5-4 to TRBJ1-5; 7 nucleotides line up with TRBD1. This CDR3 has 13 amino acids. Per germline, CDR1 SGHNT and CDR2 YYREEE (reference sequence). V shed 3 bases and J 5 bases; nucleotides not matched to a gene: 2. The CDR3 spells CASSWDRDQPQHF. In DNA form, the CDR3 reads TGTGCCAGCAGCTGGGACAGAGATCAGCCCCAGCATTTT.

The V gene is TRBV9, the J gene TRBJ2-7, with 11 bases aligning to TRBD2. V gave up 3 bases and J gave up 7 bases; unmatched junction bases: 6. The CDR3 is 14 residues long. In germline, CDR1 is SGDLS, CDR2 YYNGEE. The CDR3 sequence: CASSASGGTREQYF. CDR3 nucleotide sequence: TGTGCCAGCAGCGCTAGCGGGGGGACGAGGGAGCAGTACTTC.

This clone was recorded a few times. This sequence joins TRBV2 and TRBJ1-1, with TRBD1 matching over 7 bases. Germline values: CDR1 SNHLY, CDR2 FYNNEI. The CDR3 length is 16 residues. After removal of 8 bases from V and 4 bases from J, the junction contained 16 bases not matched to a gene. CDR3 protein: CASGEGYDRAGTEAFF. The CDR3 nucleotides read TGTGCCAGCGGGGAAGGGTACGACAGGGCAGGCACTGAAGCTTTCTTT.